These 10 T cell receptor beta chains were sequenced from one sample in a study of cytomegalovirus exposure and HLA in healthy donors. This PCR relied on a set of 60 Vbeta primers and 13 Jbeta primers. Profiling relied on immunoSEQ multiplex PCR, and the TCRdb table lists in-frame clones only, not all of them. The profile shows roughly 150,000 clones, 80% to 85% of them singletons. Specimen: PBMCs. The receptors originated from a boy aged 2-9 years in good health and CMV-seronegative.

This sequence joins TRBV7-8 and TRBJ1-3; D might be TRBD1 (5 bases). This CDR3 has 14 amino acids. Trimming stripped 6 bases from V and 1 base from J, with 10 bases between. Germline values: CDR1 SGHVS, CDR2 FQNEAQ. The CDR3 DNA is TGTGCCAGCAGTGACAGTGAGTCTGGAAACACCATATATTTT. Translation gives CASSDSESGNTIYF.

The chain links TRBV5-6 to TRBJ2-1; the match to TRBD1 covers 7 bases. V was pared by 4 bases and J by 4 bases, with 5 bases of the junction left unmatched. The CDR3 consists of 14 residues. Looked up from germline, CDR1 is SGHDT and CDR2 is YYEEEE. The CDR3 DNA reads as TGTGCCAGCAGCCCCAAGGGGGCTTACAATGAGCAGTTCTTC. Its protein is CASSPKGAYNEQFF.

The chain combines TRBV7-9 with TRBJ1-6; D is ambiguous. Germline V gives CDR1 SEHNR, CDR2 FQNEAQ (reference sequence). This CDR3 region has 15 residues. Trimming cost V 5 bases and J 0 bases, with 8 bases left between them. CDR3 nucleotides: TGTGCCAGCAGCCTAAACAGCTCCTATAATTCACCCCTCCACTTT. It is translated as CASSLNSSYNSPLHF. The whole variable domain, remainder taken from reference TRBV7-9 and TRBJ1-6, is DTGVSQNPRHKITKRGQNVTFRCDPISEHNRLYWYRQTLGQGPEFLTYFQNEAQLEKSRLLSDRFSAERPKGSFSTLEIQRTEQGDSAMYLCASSLNSSYNSPLHFGNGTRLTVT.

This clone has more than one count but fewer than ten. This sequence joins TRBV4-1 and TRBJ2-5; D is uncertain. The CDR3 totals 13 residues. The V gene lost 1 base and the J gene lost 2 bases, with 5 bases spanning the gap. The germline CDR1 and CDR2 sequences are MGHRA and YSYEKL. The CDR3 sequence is CASSQGAQETQYF. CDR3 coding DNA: TGCGCCAGCAGCCAAGGAGCACAAGAGACCCAGTACTTC.

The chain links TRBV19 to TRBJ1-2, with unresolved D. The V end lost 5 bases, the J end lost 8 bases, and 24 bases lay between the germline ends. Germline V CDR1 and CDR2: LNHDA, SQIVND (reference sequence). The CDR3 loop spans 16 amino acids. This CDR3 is CASSENRVTEPPGYTF. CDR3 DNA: TGTGCCAGTAGTGAAAACCGTGTCACGGAGCCCCCGGGCTACACCTTC.

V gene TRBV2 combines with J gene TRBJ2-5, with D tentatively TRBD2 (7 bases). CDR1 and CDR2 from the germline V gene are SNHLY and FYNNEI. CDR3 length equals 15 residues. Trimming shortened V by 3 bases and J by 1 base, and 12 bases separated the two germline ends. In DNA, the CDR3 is TGTGCCAGCAGTGAGGGGCGGGGGCCCCAAGAGACCCAGTACTTC. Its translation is CASSEGRGPQETQYF.

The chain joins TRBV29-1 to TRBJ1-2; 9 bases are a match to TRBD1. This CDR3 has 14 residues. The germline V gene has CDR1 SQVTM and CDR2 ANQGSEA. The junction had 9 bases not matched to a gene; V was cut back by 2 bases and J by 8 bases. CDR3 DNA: TGCAGCGTTGAACGAACAGGGGGCGCGAGGGGCTACACCTTC. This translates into CSVERTGGARGYTF.

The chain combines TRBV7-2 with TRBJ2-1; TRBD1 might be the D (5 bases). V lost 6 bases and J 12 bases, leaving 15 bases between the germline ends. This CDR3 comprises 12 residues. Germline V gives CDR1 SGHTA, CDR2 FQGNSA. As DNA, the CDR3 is TGTGCCAGCAGTTCCCCCAGACAGCCGCAGTTCTTC. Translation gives CASSSPRQPQFF.

CDR3: CASSVELTDTQYF. Here the CDR3 DNA reads TGTGCCAGCAGCGTAGAACTGACAGATACGCAGTATTTT. The rearrangement links TRBV9 to TRBJ2-3; no clear D. The V gene's germline CDR1 is SGDLS and CDR2 YYNGEE. This CDR3 region has 13 residues. Trimming stripped 0 bases from V and 3 bases from J, with 5 bases between.

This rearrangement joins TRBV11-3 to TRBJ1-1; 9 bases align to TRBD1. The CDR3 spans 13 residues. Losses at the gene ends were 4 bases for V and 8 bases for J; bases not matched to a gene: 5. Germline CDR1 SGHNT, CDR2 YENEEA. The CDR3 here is CASSSLDRGEAFF. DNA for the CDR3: TGTGCCAGCAGCTCCCTAGACAGGGGGGAAGCTTTCTTT.